These 13 T cell receptor beta chains were all obtained from the same sample, sequenced in a study of OX40 agonist ivuxolimab in advanced cancers. The protocol was immunoSEQ multiplex PCR, while the TCRdb copy is restricted to in-frame clones and leaves out a portion. The sample shows 15,000 to 20,000 clones, about 86% of them seen only once. The sequencing used CD4+ or CD8+ T cells sorted from blood, collected in a trial of the OX40 agonist ivuxolimab. The receptor set was obtained from an adult with an advanced solid tumor such as melanoma, head and neck, liver or kidney cancer.

The table lists this clone with a few counts. The chain has TRBV27 and TRBJ2-1, with 7 bases that match TRBD2. The ends lost 8 bases at V and 4 bases at J; junction bases unmatched: 5. The CDR3 spans 13 residues. Germline loops: CDR1 MNHEY, CDR2 SMNVEV (reference sequence). The CDR3 reads CASEKRGYNEQFF. The CDR3 region has the DNA TGTGCCAGCGAAAAGCGGGGATACAATGAGCAGTTCTTC.

This chain links TRBV5-4 with TRBJ2-3; unclear D gene. CDR1 is SGHNT and CDR2 is YYREEE in the germline V gene (reference sequence). The CDR3 has 13 amino acids. V lost 0 bases, J lost 0 bases, and 2 bases lay in between. This CDR3 is CASSLASTDTQYF. The CDR3 region has the DNA TGTGCCAGCAGCTTGGCGAGCACAGATACGCAGTATTTT.

This chain joins TRBV15 and TRBJ1-2, with D perhaps matching TRBD1 (6 bases). The V end lost 0 bases, the J end lost 4 bases, and 15 bases lay between the germline ends. The CDR3 extends over 16 amino acids. CDR1 is LNHNV and CDR2 is YYDKDF in the germline V gene (reference sequence). The CDR3 DNA sequence: TGTGCCACCAGCAGAGATGGGGGCAGGGACCTCTATGGCTACACCTTC. Its translation is CATSRDGGRDLYGYTF.

CDR3 sequence reads: CASSLDSNQPQHF. The CDR3 DNA follows: TGTGCCAGCAGCTTGGATAGCAATCAGCCCCAGCATTTT. The J gene is TRBJ1-5, the V gene TRBV5-4; D not certain. The length of the CDR3 is 13 residues. Germline CDR1 is SGHNT and CDR2 is YYREEE (reference sequence). Trimming shortened V by 0 bases and J by 0 bases, and 1 base separated the two germline ends. Variable domain in full (rest from reference TRBV5-4 and TRBJ1-5): ETGVTQSPTHLIKTRGQQVTLRCSSQSGHNTVSWYQQALGQGPQFIFQYYREEENGRGNFPPRFSGLQFPNYSSELNVNALELDDSALYLCASSLDSNQPQHFGDGTRLSIL.

The chain recombines TRBV4-2 with TRBJ1-3, with no clear D. Trimming took off 1 base at V and 6 bases at J, with 19 bases between the two ends. Germline-derived CDR1 and CDR2 are LGHNA and YNFKEQ. The CDR3 totals 17 residues. The CDR3 protein is CASSQVRPGSPINTIYF. In DNA, the CDR3 is TGTGCCAGCAGCCAAGTACGGCCAGGCTCTCCTATAAACACCATATATTTT.

The rearrangement uses TRBV7-2 and TRBJ2-7; D gene ambiguous. The length of the CDR3 is 14 residues. Germline loops: CDR1 SGHTA, CDR2 FQGNSA. Trimming took off 5 bases at V and 7 bases at J, with 18 bases between the two ends. The CDR3 here is CASSVVLGGWEQYF. The CDR3 nucleotides read TGTGCCAGCAGCGTAGTACTGGGCGGTTGGGAGCAGTACTTC.

The rearrangement uses TRBV7-2 and TRBJ2-1, with 7 bases fitting TRBD2. Germline trimming cut 3 bases from V and 6 bases from J; bases unmatched to any gene: 8. There are 15 residues in the CDR3. CDR1 is SGHTA and CDR2 is FQGNSA in the germline V gene. Here the CDR3 DNA reads TGTGCCAGCAGCTTGGACGGACTAGTTTCCAATGAGCAGTTCTTC. Translating it yields CASSLDGLVSNEQFF. The whole variable domain, remainder taken from reference TRBV7-2 and TRBJ2-1, is GAGVSQSPSNKVTEKGKDVELRCDPISGHTALYWYRQSLGQGLEFLIYFQGNSAPDKSGLPSDRFSAERTGGSVSTLTIQRTQQEDSAVYLCASSLDGLVSNEQFFGPGTRLTVL.

The chain couples TRBV19 to TRBJ2-7; no reliable D call. Germline CDR1 reads LNHDA; CDR2 reads SQIVND (reference sequence). Trimming stripped 1 base from V and 3 bases from J, with 7 bases between. CDR3 size: 13 residues. The CDR3 loop reads CASSIAAVYEQYF. The CDR3 nucleotides are TGTGCCAGTAGTATAGCGGCAGTCTACGAGCAGTACTTC. The full variable domain, completed using reference TRBV19 and TRBJ2-7, is DGGITQSPKYLFRKEGQNVTLSCEQNLNHDAMYWYRQDPGQGLRLIYYSQIVNDFQKGDIAEGYSVSREKKESFPLTVTSAQKNPTAFYLCASSIAAVYEQYFGPGTRLTVT.

The gene calls are TRBV6-5 and TRBJ2-7; 7 nucleotides match TRBD1. V lost 6 bases and J lost 0; bases outside the gene matches: 8. The germline gives CDR1 MNHEY, CDR2 SVGAGI. The CDR3 has 15 residues. CDR3 sequence: CASSLGQESSYEQYF. For the CDR3, the DNA is TGTGCCAGCAGCCTCGGACAGGAGAGCTCCTACGAGCAGTACTTC.

Here the CDR3 reads CSVGAGKDQPQHF. The CDR3 region has the DNA TGCAGCGTTGGGGCAGGGAAGGATCAGCCCCAGCATTTT. The chain employs TRBV29-1 and TRBJ1-5; possibly TRBD1 for D (5 bases). Germline values: CDR1 SQVTM, CDR2 ANQGSEA. V lost 4 bases and J 5 bases, leaving 12 bases between the germline ends. The CDR3 totals 13 residues.

The chain has TRBV5-1 and TRBJ2-1; 13 bases align to TRBD2. V trimming: 3 bases; J trimming: 6 bases; junction bases outside the gene matches: 3. The CDR3 spans 15 residues. CDR1 and CDR2 from the germline V gene are SGHRS and YFSETQ. Here the CDR3 reads CASSSRTSGSNEQFF. Here the CDR3 DNA reads TGCGCCAGCAGCTCAAGGACTAGCGGGAGCAATGAGCAGTTCTTC.

The sample holds a few counts of this clone. The DNA of the CDR3 is TGTGCCAGCAGCTTAGGGGGGACTAAGAATGAGCAGTTCTTC. It codes for CASSLGGTKNEQFF. The V and J genes are TRBV11-2 and TRBJ2-1; TRBD2 aligns across 7 bases. There are 14 residues in the CDR3. The V and J ends lost 1 base and 7 bases, in that order; junction bases with no gene match: 4. Germline CDR1 is SGHAT and CDR2 is FQNNGV.

The CDR3: CASSPPPGDYGYTF. CDR3 sequence (DNA): TGTGCCAGCAGCCCACCCCCAGGGGACTATGGCTACACCTTC. The chain recombines TRBV6-5 with TRBJ1-2, with D perhaps TRBD1 (6 bases). The CDR3 has 14 amino acids. Trimming shortened V by 6 bases and J by 3 bases, and 14 bases separated the two germline ends. The germline V gene encodes CDR1 MNHEY and CDR2 SVGAGI.